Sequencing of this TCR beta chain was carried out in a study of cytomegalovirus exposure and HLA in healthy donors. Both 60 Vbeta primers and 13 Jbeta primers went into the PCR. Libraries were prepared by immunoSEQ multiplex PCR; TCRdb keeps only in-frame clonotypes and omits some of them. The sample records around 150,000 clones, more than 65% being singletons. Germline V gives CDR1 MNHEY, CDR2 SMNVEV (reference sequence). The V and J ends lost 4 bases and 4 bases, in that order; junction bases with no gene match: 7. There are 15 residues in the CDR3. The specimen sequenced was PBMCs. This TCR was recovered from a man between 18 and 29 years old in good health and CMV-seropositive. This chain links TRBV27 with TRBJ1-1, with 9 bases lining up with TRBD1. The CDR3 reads CASSSRTGEGTEAFF. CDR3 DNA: TGTGCCAGCAGTTCCCGGACAGGGGAGGGCACTGAAGCTTTCTTT.